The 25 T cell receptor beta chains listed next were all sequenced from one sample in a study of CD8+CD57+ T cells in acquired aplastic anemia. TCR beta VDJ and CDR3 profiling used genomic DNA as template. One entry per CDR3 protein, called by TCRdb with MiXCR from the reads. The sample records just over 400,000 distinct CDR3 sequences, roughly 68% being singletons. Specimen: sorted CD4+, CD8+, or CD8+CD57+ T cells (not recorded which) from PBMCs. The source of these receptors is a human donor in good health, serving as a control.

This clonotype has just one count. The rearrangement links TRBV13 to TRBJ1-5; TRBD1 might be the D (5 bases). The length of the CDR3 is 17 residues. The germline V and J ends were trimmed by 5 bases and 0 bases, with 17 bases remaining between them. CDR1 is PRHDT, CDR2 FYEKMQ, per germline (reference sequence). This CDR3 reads CASSKGLKGGSNQPQHF. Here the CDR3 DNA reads TGTGCCAGCAGCAAGGGGTTGAAAGGTGGTAGCAATCAGCCCCAGCATTTT.

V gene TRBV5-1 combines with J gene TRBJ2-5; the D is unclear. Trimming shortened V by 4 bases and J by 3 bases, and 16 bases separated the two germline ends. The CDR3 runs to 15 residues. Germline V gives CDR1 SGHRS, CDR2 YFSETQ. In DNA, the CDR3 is TGCGCCAGCAGCCGTGGGGTTAACTACGAAGAGACCCAGTACTTC. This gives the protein CASSRGVNYEETQYF.

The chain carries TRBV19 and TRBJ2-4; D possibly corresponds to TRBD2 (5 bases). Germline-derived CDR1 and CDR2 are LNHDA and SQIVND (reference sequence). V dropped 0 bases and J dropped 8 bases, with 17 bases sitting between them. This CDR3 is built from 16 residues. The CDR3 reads CASSIDLWEPRDIQYF. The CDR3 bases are TGTGCCAGTAGTATAGATCTCTGGGAGCCGAGGGACATTCAGTACTTC.

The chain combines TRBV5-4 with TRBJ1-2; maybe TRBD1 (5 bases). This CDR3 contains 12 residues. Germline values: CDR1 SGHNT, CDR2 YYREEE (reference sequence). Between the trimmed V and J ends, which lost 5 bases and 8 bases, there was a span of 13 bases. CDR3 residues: CASRSGGGGYTF. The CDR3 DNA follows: TGTGCCAGCAGGAGCGGGGGGGGAGGCTACACCTTC.

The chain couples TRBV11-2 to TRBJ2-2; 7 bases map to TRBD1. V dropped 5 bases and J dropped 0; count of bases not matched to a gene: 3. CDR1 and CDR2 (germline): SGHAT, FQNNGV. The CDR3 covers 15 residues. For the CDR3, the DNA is TGTGCCAGCAGCCGGGACAGAACGAACACCGGGGAGCTGTTTTTT. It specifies CASSRDRTNTGELFF.

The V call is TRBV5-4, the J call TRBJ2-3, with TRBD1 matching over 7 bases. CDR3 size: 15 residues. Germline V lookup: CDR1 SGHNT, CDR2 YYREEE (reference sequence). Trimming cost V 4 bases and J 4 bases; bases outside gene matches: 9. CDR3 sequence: CASSNGTARSDTQYF. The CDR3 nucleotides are TGTGCCAGCAGCAATGGGACAGCTCGGTCAGATACGCAGTATTTT.

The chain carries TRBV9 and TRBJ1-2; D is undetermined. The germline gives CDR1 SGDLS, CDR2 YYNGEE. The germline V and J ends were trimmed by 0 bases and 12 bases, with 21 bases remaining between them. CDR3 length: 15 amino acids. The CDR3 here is CASSVETGRNTEDTF. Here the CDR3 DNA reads TGTGCCAGCAGCGTAGAGACGGGGAGGAACACTGAAGACACCTTC.

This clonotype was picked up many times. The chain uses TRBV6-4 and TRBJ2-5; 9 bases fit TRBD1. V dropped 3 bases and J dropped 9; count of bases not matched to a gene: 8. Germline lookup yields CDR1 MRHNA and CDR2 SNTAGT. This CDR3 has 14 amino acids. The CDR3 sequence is CASSEWDRASAQYF. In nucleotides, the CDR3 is TGTGCCAGCAGTGAGTGGGACAGGGCATCGGCCCAGTACTTC.

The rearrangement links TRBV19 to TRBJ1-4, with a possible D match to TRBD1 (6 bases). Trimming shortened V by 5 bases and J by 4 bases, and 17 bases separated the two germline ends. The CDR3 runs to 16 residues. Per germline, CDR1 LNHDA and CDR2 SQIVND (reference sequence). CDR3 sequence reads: CASSLSGQLDNEKLFF. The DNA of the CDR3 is TGTGCCAGTAGTCTCTCAGGACAGCTCGATAATGAAAAACTGTTTTTT.

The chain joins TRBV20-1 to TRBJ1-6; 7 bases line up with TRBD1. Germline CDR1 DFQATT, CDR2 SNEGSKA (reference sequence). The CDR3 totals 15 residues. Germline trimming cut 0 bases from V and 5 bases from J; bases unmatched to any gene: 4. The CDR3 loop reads CSAREGGTDNSPLHF. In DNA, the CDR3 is TGCAGTGCTAGAGAAGGGGGCACAGATAATTCACCCCTCCACTTT.

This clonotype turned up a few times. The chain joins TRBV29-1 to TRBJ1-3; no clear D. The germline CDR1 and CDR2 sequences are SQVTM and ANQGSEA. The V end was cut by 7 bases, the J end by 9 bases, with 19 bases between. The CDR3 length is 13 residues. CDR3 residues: CSEPQGGKGTIYF. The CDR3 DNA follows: TGCAGCGAGCCCCAAGGAGGGAAGGGCACCATATATTTT.

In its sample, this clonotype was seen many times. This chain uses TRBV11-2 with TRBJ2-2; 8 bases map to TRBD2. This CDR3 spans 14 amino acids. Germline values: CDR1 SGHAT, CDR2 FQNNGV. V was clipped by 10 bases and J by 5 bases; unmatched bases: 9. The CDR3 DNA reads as TGTGCCACCTCAATAGCGGGGCAGACCGGGGAGCTGTTTTTT. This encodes CATSIAGQTGELFF. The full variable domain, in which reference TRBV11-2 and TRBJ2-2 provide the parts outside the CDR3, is EAGVAQSPRYKIIEKRQSVAFWCNPISGHATLYWYQQILGQGPKLLIQFQNNGVVDDSQLPKDRFSAERLKGVDSTLKIQPAKLEDSAVYLCATSIAGQTGELFFGEGSRLTVL.

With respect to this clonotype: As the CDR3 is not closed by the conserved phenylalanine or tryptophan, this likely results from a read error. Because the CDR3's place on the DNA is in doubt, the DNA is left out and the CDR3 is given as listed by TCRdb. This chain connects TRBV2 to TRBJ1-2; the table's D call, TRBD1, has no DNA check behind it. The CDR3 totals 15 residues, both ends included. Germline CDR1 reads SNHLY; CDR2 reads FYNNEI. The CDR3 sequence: CASTVPGTGIYGYAL.

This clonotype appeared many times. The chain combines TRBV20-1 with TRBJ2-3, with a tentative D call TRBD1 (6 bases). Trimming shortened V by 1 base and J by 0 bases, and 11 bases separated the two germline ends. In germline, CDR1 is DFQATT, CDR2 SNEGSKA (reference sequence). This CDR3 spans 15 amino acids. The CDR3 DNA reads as TGCAGTGCTAGAGTCCGACAGGTTAGCACAGATACGCAGTATTTT. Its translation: CSARVRQVSTDTQYF.

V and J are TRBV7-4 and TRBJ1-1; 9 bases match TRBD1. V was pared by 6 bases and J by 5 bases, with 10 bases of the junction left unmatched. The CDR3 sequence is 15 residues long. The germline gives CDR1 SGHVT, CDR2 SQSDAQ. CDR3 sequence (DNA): TGTGCCAGCAGTTTACAGGGGGCGGAGGGAACTGAAGCTTTCTTT. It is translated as CASSLQGAEGTEAFF.

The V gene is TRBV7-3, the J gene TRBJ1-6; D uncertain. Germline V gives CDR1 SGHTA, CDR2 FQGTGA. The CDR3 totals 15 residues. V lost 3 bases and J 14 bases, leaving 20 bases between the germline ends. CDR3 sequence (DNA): TGTGCCAGCAGCTTCACAGATGGAGTAGGATCAGCCCTCCACTTT. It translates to CASSFTDGVGSALHF.

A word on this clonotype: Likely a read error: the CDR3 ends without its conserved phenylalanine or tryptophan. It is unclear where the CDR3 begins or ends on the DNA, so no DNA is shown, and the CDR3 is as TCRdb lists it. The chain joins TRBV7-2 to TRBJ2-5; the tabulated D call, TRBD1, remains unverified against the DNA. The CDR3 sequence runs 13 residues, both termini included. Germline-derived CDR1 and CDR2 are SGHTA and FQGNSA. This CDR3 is CASSLRDQPQHFG.

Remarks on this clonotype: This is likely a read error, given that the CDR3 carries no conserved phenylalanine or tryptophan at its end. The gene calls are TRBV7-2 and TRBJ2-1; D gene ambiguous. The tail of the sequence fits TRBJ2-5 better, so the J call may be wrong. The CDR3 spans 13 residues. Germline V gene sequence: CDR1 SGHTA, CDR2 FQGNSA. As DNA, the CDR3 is TGTGCCAGCAGATTATCCCGAGGATCTGACCAGTACTAC. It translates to CASRLSRGSDQYY.

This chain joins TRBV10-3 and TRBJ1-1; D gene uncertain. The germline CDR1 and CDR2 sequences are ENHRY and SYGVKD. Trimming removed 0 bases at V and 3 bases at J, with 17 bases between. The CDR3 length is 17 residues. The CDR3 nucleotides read TGTGCCATCAGTGAGTCGGGAGGGCACCTCTGTGACACTGAAGCTTTCTTT. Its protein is CAISESGGHLCDTEAFF.

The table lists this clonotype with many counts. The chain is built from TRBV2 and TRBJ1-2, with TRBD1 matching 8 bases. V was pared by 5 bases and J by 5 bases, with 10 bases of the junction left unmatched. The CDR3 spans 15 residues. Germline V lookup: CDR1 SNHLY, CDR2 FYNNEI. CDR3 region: CASSSSGQGLYGYTF. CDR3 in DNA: TGTGCCAGCAGTTCGTCTGGACAGGGTTTGTATGGCTACACCTTC.

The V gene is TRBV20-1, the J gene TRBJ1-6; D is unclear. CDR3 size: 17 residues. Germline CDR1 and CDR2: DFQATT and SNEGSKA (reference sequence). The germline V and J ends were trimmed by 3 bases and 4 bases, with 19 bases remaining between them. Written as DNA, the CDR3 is TGCAGTGCTAGCGCTTCCCCACTCGGGCATTATAATTCACCCCTCCACTTT. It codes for CSASASPLGHYNSPLHF.

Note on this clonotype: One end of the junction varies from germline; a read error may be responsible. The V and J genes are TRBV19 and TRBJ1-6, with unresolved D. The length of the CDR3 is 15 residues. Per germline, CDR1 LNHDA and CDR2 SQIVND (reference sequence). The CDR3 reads CASSFPDGRPTPLQF. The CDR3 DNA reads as TGTGCCAGTAGTTTTCCGGACGGACGACCAACACCCCTCCAGTTT.

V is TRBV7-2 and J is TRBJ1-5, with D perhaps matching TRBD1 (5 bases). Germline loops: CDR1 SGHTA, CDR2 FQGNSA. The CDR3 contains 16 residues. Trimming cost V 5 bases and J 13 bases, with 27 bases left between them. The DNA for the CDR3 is TGTGCCAGCAGCGGGGGTCGGGAGAGTGACACTTTCTTTCAGCATTTT. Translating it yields CASSGGRESDTFFQHF.

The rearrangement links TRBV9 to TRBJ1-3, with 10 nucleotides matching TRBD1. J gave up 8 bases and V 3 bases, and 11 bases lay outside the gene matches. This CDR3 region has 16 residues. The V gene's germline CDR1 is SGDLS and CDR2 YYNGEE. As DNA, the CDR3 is TGTGCCAGCAGCGGAGAAGGGACAGGGGAGGGAGACACCATATATTTT. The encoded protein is CASSGEGTGEGDTIYF.

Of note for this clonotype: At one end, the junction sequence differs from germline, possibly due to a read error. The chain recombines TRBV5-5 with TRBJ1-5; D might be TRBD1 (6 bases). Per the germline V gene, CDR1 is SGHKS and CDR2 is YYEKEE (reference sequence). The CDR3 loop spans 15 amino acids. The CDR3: CASSPDRRNNQPQHF. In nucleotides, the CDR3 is TGCGCCAGCAGCCCTGACAGGCGGAACAATCAGCCCCAGCATTTT. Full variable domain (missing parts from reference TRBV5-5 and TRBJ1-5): DAGVTQSPTHLIKTRGQQVTLRCSPISGHKSVSWYQQVLGQGPQFIFQYYEKEERGRGNFPDRFSARQFPNYSSELNVNALLLGDSALYLCASSPDRRNNQPQHFGDGTRLSIL.